The source of this T cell receptor beta chain is a study of blood T cell repertoires in COVID-19. V lost 6 bases, J lost 8 bases, and 20 bases lay in between. The CDR3 totals 15 residues. Germline loops: CDR1 LNHDA, CDR2 SQIVND (reference sequence). The repertoire was sequenced with immunoSEQ multiplex PCR; TCRdb's copy has only in-frame clones and lacks some. Of about 170,000 clones detected, approximately 86% appear once; the ten largest clones hold roughly 3.4%. The chain is built from TRBV19 and TRBJ2-4, with D possibly being TRBD2 (5 bases). Specimen: peripheral blood. The sequence derives from a man aged 65 to 85 with acute or convalescent COVID-19. The CDR3 spells CASRLQSRRPDIQYF. The CDR3 coding sequence is TGTGCCAGTAGATTACAATCCAGGAGGCCAGACATTCAGTACTTC.